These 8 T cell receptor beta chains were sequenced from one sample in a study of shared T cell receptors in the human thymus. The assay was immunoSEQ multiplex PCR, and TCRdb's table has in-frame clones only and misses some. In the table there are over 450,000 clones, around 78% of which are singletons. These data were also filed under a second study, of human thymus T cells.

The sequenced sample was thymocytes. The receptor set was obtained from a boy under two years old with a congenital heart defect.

CDR3 sequence: CASSLNHGGTGELFF. CDR3 sequence (DNA): TGTGCCAGCAGTTTGAACCATGGGGGGACCGGGGAGCTGTTTTTT. This sequence joins TRBV28 and TRBJ2-2; D might be TRBD2 (6 bases). The CDR3 totals 15 residues. CDR1 is MDHEN, CDR2 SYDVKM, per germline. V gave up 3 bases and J gave up 5 bases, with 13 bases separating them.

CDR3 coding DNA: TGCAGCGTTGAAGATCGGCGGGGACCGACGGGAACTTTTTTGAATGAGCAGTTCTTC. It specifies CSVEDRRGPTGTFLNEQFF. The chain recombines TRBV29-1 with TRBJ2-1; tentative D call: TRBD2 (6 bases). CDR1 and CDR2 (germline): SQVTM, ANQGSEA. Deletions cut 0 bases from V and 7 bases from J, with 28 bases between. The CDR3 sequence is 19 residues long.

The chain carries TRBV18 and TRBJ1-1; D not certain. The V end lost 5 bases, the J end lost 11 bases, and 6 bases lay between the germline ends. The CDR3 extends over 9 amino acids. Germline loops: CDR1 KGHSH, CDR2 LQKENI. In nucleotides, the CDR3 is TGTGCCAGCTCAGAGGAGGCTTTCTTT. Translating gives CASSEEAFF.

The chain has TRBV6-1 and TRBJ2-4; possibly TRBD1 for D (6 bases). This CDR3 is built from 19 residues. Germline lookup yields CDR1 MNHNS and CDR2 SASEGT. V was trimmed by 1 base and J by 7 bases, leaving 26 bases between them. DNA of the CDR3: TGTGCCAGCAGTGAAGGGCATCGGAGGCAAACAGGGTATGGGAACATTCAGTACTTC. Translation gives CASSEGHRRQTGYGNIQYF.

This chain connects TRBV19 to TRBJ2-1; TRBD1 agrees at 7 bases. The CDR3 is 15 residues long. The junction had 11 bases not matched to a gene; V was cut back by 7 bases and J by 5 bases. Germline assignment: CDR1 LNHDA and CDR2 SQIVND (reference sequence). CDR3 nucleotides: TGTGCCAGTAAGTGGGGACAGCGTAATCACAATGAGCAGTTCTTC. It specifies CASKWGQRNHNEQFF.

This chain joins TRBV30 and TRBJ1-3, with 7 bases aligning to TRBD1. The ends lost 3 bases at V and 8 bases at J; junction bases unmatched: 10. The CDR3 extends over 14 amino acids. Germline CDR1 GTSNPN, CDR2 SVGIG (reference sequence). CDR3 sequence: CAWRAQTGPDTIYF. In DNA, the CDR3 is TGTGCCTGGAGGGCACAGACAGGGCCAGACACCATATATTTT.

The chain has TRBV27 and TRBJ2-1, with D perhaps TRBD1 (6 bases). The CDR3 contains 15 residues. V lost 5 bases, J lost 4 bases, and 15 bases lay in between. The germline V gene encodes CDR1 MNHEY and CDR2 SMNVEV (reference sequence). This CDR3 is CASSNRVPAYNEQFF. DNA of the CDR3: TGTGCCAGCAGTAACAGGGTTCCCGCTTACAATGAGCAGTTCTTC.

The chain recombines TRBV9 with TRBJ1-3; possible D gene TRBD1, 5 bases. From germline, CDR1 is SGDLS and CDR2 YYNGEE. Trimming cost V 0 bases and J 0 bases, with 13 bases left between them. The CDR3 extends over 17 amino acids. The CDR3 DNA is TGTGCCAGCAGCGTAGAGGGGAACAGAAGCTCTGGAAACACCATATATTTT. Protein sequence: CASSVEGNRSSGNTIYF.